This is a list of T cell receptor beta chains from one sample in a study of CD8 T cells in ankylosing spondylitis. TCRdb re-called the 5' RACE reads with MiXCR, one entry per CDR3 protein. The sample lists over 600,000 distinct CDR3 sequences; around 20% were seen once. Source material: blood, either unsorted or a sorted T cell fraction (not recorded which). The receptors were gathered from a male donor with ankylosing spondylitis. The CDR3 runs from the conserved cysteine through the conserved F or W. Each record gives: D gene, clone size, J gene, V gene, CDR3 DNA, CDR3 protein. The D gene is left open where the match is weak. The size field is filled for only some rows; it gives once, few, many or a size class.

d_call: -; clone_size: few; j_call: TRBJ2-1; v_call: TRBV20-1; cdr3_nt: TGCAGTGCCGGGGGGCTAGCAGCCTACAATGAGCAGTTCTTC; cdr3_aa: CSAGGLAAYNEQFF
d_call: TRBD1; clone_size: few; j_call: TRBJ1-5; v_call: TRBV4-1; cdr3_nt: TGCGCCAGCAGCCAACAGGAGGGGGCTAGCAATCAGCCCCAGCATTTT; cdr3_aa: CASSQQEGASNQPQHF
d_call: TRBD1; clone_size: many; j_call: TRBJ1-2; v_call: TRBV20-1; cdr3_nt: TGCAGTGCCGGGGGACAGGGCTCAATCGGGGGCTACACCTTC; cdr3_aa: CSAGGQGSIGGYTF
d_call: -; clone_size: many; j_call: TRBJ2-3; v_call: TRBV20-1; cdr3_nt: TGCAGTGCCCCAAGGGCTAGACGGGGCACAGATACGCAGTATTTT; cdr3_aa: CSAPRARRGTDTQYF
d_call: -; clone_size: -; j_call: TRBJ1-2; v_call: TRBV12-3/TRBV12-4; cdr3_nt: TGTGCCAGCAGCCTACAGGGACCGCCGGGCGGCTACACCTTC; cdr3_aa: CASSLQGPPGGYTF
d_call: TRBD1; clone_size: few; j_call: TRBJ2-1; v_call: TRBV6-1; cdr3_nt: TGTGCCAGCAGACCCGGGACAGGGGGCATCGATGAGCAGTTCTTC; cdr3_aa: CASRPGTGGIDEQFF
d_call: TRBD2; clone_size: few; j_call: TRBJ2-7; v_call: TRBV5-1; cdr3_nt: TGCGCCAGCAGCTGGGGACTAGCGGACTACGAGCAGTACTTC; cdr3_aa: CASSWGLADYEQYF
d_call: -; clone_size: few; j_call: TRBJ1-1; v_call: TRBV27; cdr3_nt: TGTGCCAGCACTAGCAAATGGAGCACTGAAGCTTTCTTT; cdr3_aa: CASTSKWSTEAFF
d_call: -; clone_size: -; j_call: TRBJ1-1; v_call: TRBV30; cdr3_nt: TGTGCCTCCGGTCGGGACCGGGGAGGAACTGAAGCTTTCTTT; cdr3_aa: CASGRDRGGTEAFF
d_call: TRBD1; clone_size: few; j_call: TRBJ2-2; v_call: TRBV29-1; cdr3_nt: TGCAGCGCCGGACAGGGCACCGGGGAGCTGTTTTTT; cdr3_aa: CSAGQGTGELFF
d_call: -; clone_size: -; j_call: TRBJ2-1; v_call: TRBV24-1; cdr3_nt: TGTGCCACCAGTGTCCCCGGTGGGGGTGGGTATGAGCAGTTCTTC; cdr3_aa: CATSVPGGGGYEQFF
d_call: -; clone_size: -; j_call: TRBJ1-5; v_call: TRBV21-1; cdr3_nt: TGTGCCAGCAGCAAAATCTCAGGGTTACTCAATCAGCCCCAGCATTTT; cdr3_aa: CASSKISGLLNQPQHF
d_call: TRBD2; clone_size: -; j_call: TRBJ2-3; v_call: TRBV27; cdr3_nt: TGTGCCAGCAGTCTGAGACTAGCGGGACTGGGCACAGATACGCAGTATTTT; cdr3_aa: CASSLRLAGLGTDTQYF
d_call: TRBD2; clone_size: -; j_call: TRBJ2-1; v_call: TRBV27; cdr3_nt: TGTGCCAGCAGTTTATGGGTAGCGGGGGGCCCCCCAGGTGAGCAGTTCTTC; cdr3_aa: CASSLWVAGGPPGEQFF
d_call: -; clone_size: -; j_call: TRBJ1-5; v_call: TRBV12-3/TRBV12-4; cdr3_nt: TGTGCCAGCAGTTTTTCTGGACGGAGCAATCAGCCCCAGCATTTT; cdr3_aa: CASSFSGRSNQPQHF
d_call: -; clone_size: few; j_call: TRBJ2-3; v_call: TRBV4-1; cdr3_nt: TGCGCCAGCAGCCAAGAAAGTTATACGCAGTATTTT; cdr3_aa: CASSQESYTQYF
d_call: -; clone_size: -; j_call: TRBJ2-2; v_call: TRBV3-1; cdr3_nt: TGTGCCACCAGCCAAGAACGACGACTAGGGATCACCGGCGAGCTGTTTTTT; cdr3_aa: CATSQERRLGITGELFF
d_call: TRBD2; clone_size: few; j_call: TRBJ2-3; v_call: TRBV7-9; cdr3_nt: TGTGCCAGCAGCTTTTCTAGCGGAGATACGCAGTATTTT; cdr3_aa: CASSFSSGDTQYF
d_call: -; clone_size: once; j_call: TRBJ2-3; v_call: TRBV11-3; cdr3_nt: TGTGCCAGCAGCTTAGGGCATTCGGGCGTGGGAGATACGCAGTATTTT; cdr3_aa: CASSLGHSGVGDTQYF
d_call: -; clone_size: -; j_call: TRBJ2-1; v_call: TRBV9; cdr3_nt: TGTGCCAGCAGCGTATGGGGGGGGACATACAATGAGCAGTTCTTC; cdr3_aa: CASSVWGGTYNEQFF
d_call: -; clone_size: few; j_call: TRBJ2-3; v_call: TRBV5-5; cdr3_nt: TGTGCCAGCAGTGACTTCTTAACGGATACGCAGTATTTT; cdr3_aa: CASSDFLTDTQYF
d_call: -; clone_size: -; j_call: TRBJ1-5; v_call: TRBV12-5; cdr3_nt: TGTGCTAGTGGTCCTGGTGACAGGTTTGGACAGCCCCAGCATTTT; cdr3_aa: CASGPGDRFGQPQHF
d_call: TRBD2; clone_size: -; j_call: TRBJ2-1; v_call: TRBV15; cdr3_nt: TGTGCCACCAGCAGAGATCGGCGGGGGGGGTCGAATGAGCAGTTCTTC; cdr3_aa: CATSRDRRGGSNEQFF
d_call: -; clone_size: many; j_call: TRBJ2-7; v_call: TRBV4-2; cdr3_nt: TGTGCCAGCAGCCAAGATGCTACCGAGCAGTACTTC; cdr3_aa: CASSQDATEQYF
d_call: -; clone_size: few; j_call: TRBJ2-1; v_call: TRBV3-1; cdr3_nt: TGTGCCAGCAGCCAACCCCTAGCGAGCTCCTACAATGAGCAGTTCTTC; cdr3_aa: CASSQPLASSYNEQFF
d_call: -; clone_size: -; j_call: TRBJ1-2; v_call: TRBV29-1; cdr3_nt: TGCAGCGTCCCAGATGTAAGGGGCTACACCTTC; cdr3_aa: CSVPDVRGYTF
d_call: -; clone_size: -; j_call: TRBJ2-3; v_call: TRBV2; cdr3_nt: TGTGCCAGCAGTATGGCCACAGATACGCAGTATTTT; cdr3_aa: CASSMATDTQYF
d_call: TRBD1; clone_size: -; j_call: TRBJ1-1; v_call: TRBV7-2; cdr3_nt: TGTGCCAGCAGCTCCCTGGGACAGGGGGCGCGTGACACTGAAGCTTTCTTT; cdr3_aa: CASSSLGQGARDTEAFF
d_call: -; clone_size: few; j_call: TRBJ2-1; v_call: TRBV25-1; cdr3_nt: TGTGCCAGCAGGGGACCAAACTACAATGAGCAGTTCTTC; cdr3_aa: CASRGPNYNEQFF
d_call: TRBD2; clone_size: few; j_call: TRBJ2-3; v_call: TRBV6-1; cdr3_nt: TGTGCCAGCAGACCGACTAGCCGTCACACAGATACGCAGTATTTT; cdr3_aa: CASRPTSRHTDTQYF
d_call: -; clone_size: few; j_call: TRBJ2-2; v_call: TRBV20-1; cdr3_nt: TGCAGTGCTAGAGTGGGTGCCGGGGAGCTGTTTTTT; cdr3_aa: CSARVGAGELFF
d_call: -; clone_size: -; j_call: TRBJ1-1; v_call: TRBV29-1; cdr3_nt: TGCAGCGTTGAGTGGGGAAGTCGGGAGGCTTTCTTT; cdr3_aa: CSVEWGSREAFF
d_call: -; clone_size: once; j_call: TRBJ2-4; v_call: TRBV12-3/TRBV12-4; cdr3_nt: TGTACCAGCAGTTTAGGGGGGAGGGACCCGGCGGGCAAAAACATTCAGTACTTC; cdr3_aa: CTSSLGGRDPAGKNIQYF
d_call: TRBD2; clone_size: -; j_call: TRBJ2-3; v_call: TRBV30; cdr3_nt: TGTGCCTGGGTACTAGCGGGAGACATGGCAGATACGCAGTATTTT; cdr3_aa: CAWVLAGDMADTQYF
d_call: -; clone_size: few; j_call: TRBJ2-2; v_call: TRBV12-3/TRBV12-4; cdr3_nt: TGTGCCAGCAGTTGGGACCCTGACACCGGGGAGCTGTTTTTT; cdr3_aa: CASSWDPDTGELFF
d_call: -; clone_size: few; j_call: TRBJ1-6; v_call: TRBV27; cdr3_nt: TGTGCCAGCAGTTTCGACAGGTCTAATTCACCCCTCCACTTT; cdr3_aa: CASSFDRSNSPLHF
d_call: -; clone_size: few; j_call: TRBJ1-4; v_call: TRBV5-1; cdr3_nt: TGCGCCAGCAGCTTTTCCGGGACGGATCCCGGGGAAAAACTGTTTTTT; cdr3_aa: CASSFSGTDPGEKLFF
d_call: -; clone_size: -; j_call: TRBJ2-1; v_call: TRBV9; cdr3_nt: TGTGCCAGCAGCGTAGCGGCGTTAGGTAGCGATGAGCAGTTCTTC; cdr3_aa: CASSVAALGSDEQFF
d_call: -; clone_size: -; j_call: TRBJ2-6; v_call: TRBV15; cdr3_nt: TGTGCCACCAGCAGAGATTTGGGCTCTGTCCTGACTTTC; cdr3_aa: CATSRDLGSVLTF
d_call: -; clone_size: few; j_call: TRBJ1-4; v_call: TRBV7-9; cdr3_nt: TGTGCCAGCAGCTTGATTAAAGGGGATGAAAAACTGTTTTTT; cdr3_aa: CASSLIKGDEKLFF
d_call: -; clone_size: few; j_call: TRBJ1-4; v_call: TRBV27; cdr3_nt: TGTGCCAGTTCGCGGGGATGGGGGCCTAATGAAAAACTGTTTTTT; cdr3_aa: CASSRGWGPNEKLFF